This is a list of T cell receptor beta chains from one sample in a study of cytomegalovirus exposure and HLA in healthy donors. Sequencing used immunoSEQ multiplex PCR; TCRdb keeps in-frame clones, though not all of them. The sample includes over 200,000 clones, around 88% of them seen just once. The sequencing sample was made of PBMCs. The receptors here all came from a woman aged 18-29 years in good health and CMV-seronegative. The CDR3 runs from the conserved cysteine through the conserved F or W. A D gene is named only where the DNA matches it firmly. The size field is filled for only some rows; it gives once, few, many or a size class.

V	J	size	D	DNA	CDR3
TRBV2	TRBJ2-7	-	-	TGTGCCAGCAGTCTGACAGGAAGCTCCTACGAGCAGTACTTC	CASSLTGSSYEQYF
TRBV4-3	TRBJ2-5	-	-	TGCGCCAGCAGCCAAGAGTGGGTAGCGGCTAACCAAGAGACCCAGTACTTC	CASSQEWVAANQETQYF
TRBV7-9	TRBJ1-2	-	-	TGTGCCAGCAGCCCATCCAGGGGTGTAGGGGACTATGGCTACACCTTC	CASSPSRGVGDYGYTF
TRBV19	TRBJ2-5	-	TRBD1	TGTGCCAGTAGTATCGGTCCGGGACAGGAGGAAGAGACCCAGTACTTC	CASSIGPGQEEETQYF
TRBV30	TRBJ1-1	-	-	TGTGCCTGGGACGTGGTAGGGGATAACACTGAAGCTTTCTTT	CAWDVVGDNTEAFF
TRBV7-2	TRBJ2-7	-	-	TGTGCCAGCAGCGAAGCTGTTCAGGGGGGTCCCTACGAGCAGTACTTC	CASSEAVQGGPYEQYF
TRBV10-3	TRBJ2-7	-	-	TGTGCCATCAGTGACTCCAAGGGGGTTACAGGGCGGCCCTACGAGCAGTACTTC	CAISDSKGVTGRPYEQYF
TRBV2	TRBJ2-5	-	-	TGTGCCAGCAGTGATCGGGTTGTATCGGGAGAGACCCAGTACTTC	CASSDRVVSGETQYF
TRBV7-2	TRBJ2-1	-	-	TGTGCCAGCAGTCGGGACTTCCTTTCCTACAATGAGCAGTTCTTC	CASSRDFLSYNEQFF
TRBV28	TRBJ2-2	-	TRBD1	TGTGCCAGCAGCAAACCTCGGAAGACAGGGGGCGGGGAGCTGTTTTTT	CASSKPRKTGGGELFF
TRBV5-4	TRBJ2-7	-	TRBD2	TGTGCCAGCAGCATACTAGCGGGAGAACGTCAGCAGTACTTC	CASSILAGERQQYF
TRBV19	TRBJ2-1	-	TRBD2	TGTGCCAGTAGTATAGGGAAACGGGGCGGGAGCCACAATGAGCAGTTCTTC	CASSIGKRGGSHNEQFF
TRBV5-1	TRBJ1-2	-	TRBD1	TGCGCCAGCAGCAGAGGACAGGGCTATGAAGGCTACACCTTC	CASSRGQGYEGYTF
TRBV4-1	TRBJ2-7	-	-	TGCGCCAGCAGCCAAGACCCAGGGGTCTCCTACGAGCAGTACTTC	CASSQDPGVSYEQYF
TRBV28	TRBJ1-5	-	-	TGTGCCAGCAGTAGGGGTTTCAATCAGCCCCAGCATTTT	CASSRGFNQPQHF
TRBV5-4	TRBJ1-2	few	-	TGTGCCAGCAGCTTGGACACAGAGTATGGCTACACCTTC	CASSLDTEYGYTF
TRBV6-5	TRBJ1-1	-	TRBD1	TGTGCCAGCAGTTACTCCAAGGGGGCGATTACTGAAGCTTTCTTT	CASSYSKGAITEAFF
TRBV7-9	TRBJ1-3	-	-	TGTGCCAGCAGCCAGGGTTCTGGAAACACCATATATTTT	CASSQGSGNTIYF
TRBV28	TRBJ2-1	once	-	TGTGCCAGCAGTGCCCCGCAGTTCCCCTACAATGAGCAGTTCTTC	CASSAPQFPYNEQFF
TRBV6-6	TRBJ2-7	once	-	TGTGCCAGCAGTCGCCGGCGGGACAGCTCCTACGAGCAGTACTTC	CASSRRRDSSYEQYF
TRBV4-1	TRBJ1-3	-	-	TGCGCCAGCAGCCAAGGGACATCCCCTGGAAACACCATATATTTT	CASSQGTSPGNTIYF
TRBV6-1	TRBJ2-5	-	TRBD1	TGTGCCAGCAGTGAAGCGTCCGGGACAGGGGTCGAGACCCAGTACTTC	CASSEASGTGVETQYF
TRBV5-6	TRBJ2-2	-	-	TGTGCCAGCAGACTGGCAGGGGTCAACACCGGGGAGCTGTTTTTT	CASRLAGVNTGELFF
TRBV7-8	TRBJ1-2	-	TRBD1	TGTGCCAGCAGCTTAGGAGACAGGGGCTATGGCTACACCTTC	CASSLGDRGYGYTF
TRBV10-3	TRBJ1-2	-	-	TGTGCCTCCCTAGCCGCGGGCTATGGCTACACCTTC	CASLAAGYGYTF
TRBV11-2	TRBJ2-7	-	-	TGTGCCAGCAGCCCTCCCAGCGCCCAGGTTCTAGGGGGCGAGCAGTACTTC	CASSPPSAQVLGGEQYF
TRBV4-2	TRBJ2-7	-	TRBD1	TGTGCCAGCAGCCAGAACCGGGACAGGTTCTACGAGCAGTACTTC	CASSQNRDRFYEQYF
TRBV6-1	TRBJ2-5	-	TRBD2	TGTGCCAGCAGTGAAACTAGCGGGAGCCAAGAGACCCAGTACTTC	CASSETSGSQETQYF
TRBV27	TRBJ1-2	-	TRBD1	TGTGCCAGCAGTTCGACGACAGGGGTGGCCGTCTATGGCTACACCTTC	CASSSTTGVAVYGYTF
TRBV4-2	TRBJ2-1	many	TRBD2	TGTGCCAGCAGCCAAGGACTAGCGGAGGCCTACAATGAGCAGTTCTTC	CASSQGLAEAYNEQFF
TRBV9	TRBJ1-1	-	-	TGTGCCAGCAGCGTAGTATCCGGGGTCACTGAAGCTTTCTTT	CASSVVSGVTEAFF
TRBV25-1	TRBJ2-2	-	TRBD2	TGTGCCAGCAGCAAACTAGCGGGAGGCGGAACCGGGGAGCTGTTTTTT	CASSKLAGGGTGELFF
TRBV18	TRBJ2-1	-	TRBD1	TGTGCCAGCTCTCCGACAGGGGAACTCCTTTACAATGAGCAGTTCTTC	CASSPTGELLYNEQFF
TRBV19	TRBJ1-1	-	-	TGTGCCAGTAGTATAGTTCAGGGCTCGTATGAAGCTTTCTTT	CASSIVQGSYEAFF
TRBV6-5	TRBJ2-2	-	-	TGTGCCAGCAGTAGCGGGAACACCGGGGAGCTGTTTTTT	CASSSGNTGELFF
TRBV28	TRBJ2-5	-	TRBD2	TGTGCCAGCAGTCCGGGACTAGCGTCTTACCAAGAGACCCAGTACTTC	CASSPGLASYQETQYF
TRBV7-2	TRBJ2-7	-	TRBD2	TGTGCCAGCAGCTGGACTAGCGGAGGCCTCTCCTACGAGCAGTACTTC	CASSWTSGGLSYEQYF
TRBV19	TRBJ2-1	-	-	TGTGCCAGTAACGCAGCCTACAATGAGCAGTTCTTC	CASNAAYNEQFF
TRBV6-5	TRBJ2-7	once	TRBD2	TGTGCCAGCAGTAGTCCGGGACTACTCTACGAGCAGTACTTC	CASSSPGLLYEQYF
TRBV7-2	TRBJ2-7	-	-	TGTGCCAGCAGCTATGACTATTCCTACGAGCAGTACTTC	CASSYDYSYEQYF
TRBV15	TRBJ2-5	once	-	TGTGCCACCAGCAGCCGATACCAGGTACAAGAGACCCAGTACTTC	CATSSRYQVQETQYF
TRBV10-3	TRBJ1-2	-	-	TGTGCCATCAGTGGCGTAGGACAGCTGAACGAAACCTTC	CAISGVGQLNETF
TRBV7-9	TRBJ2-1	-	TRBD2	TGTGCCAGCAGCTTAGTTAGACTAGCGGGAGCCTACAATGAGCAGTTCTTC	CASSLVRLAGAYNEQFF
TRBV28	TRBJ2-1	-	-	TGTGCCAGCACCCGGGACTCCGGCTTTGATGAGCAGTTCTTC	CASTRDSGFDEQFF